This TCR beta chain was sequenced for a study of STAT5B mutations in CD4+ large granular lymphocyte leukemia. The survey-level immunoSEQ assay was used. The table came from immunoSEQ multiplex PCR; TCRdb's copy has only in-frame clones and leaves some out. The data contain more than 30,000 clones, around 80% of them singletons. Findings and limits, study-wide: TRBV06-family usage was enriched in top patient clones (8/27) versus controls (2/35). Higher CD4+ than CD8+ T-LGLL clonality might reflect small sample size. Patient CD4-sorted repertoires stayed more clonal than healthy ones after leukemic-clone removal.

On this clone itself: Antigen unknown.

This CDR3 is 19 amino acids long. Germline values: CDR1 MDHEN, CDR2 SYDVKM. V was cut by 6 bases and J by 2 bases, with 26 bases left in between. This clonotype was sampled from a human donor in good health. The sequencing input was CD4+ T cells from blood buffy coats. The chain is built from TRBV28 and TRBJ1-5; TRBD1 is a possible D gene (6 bases). The CDR3 here is CASSSPLGHLLWGNQPQHF. DNA for the CDR3: TGTGCCAGCAGCTCCCCCCTGGGACATCTTCTTTGGGGCAATCAGCCCCAGCATTTT.